The sequence of this TCR beta chain was determined in a study of T cell changes during pregnancy in multiple sclerosis. Sequenced by immunoSEQ multiplex PCR; TCRdb stores in-frame clones only, minus some. The sample contains more than 70,000 clones, approximately 92% of which appear only once. The CDR3 extends over 14 amino acids. V lost 4 bases, J lost 4 bases, and 13 bases lay in between. Germline V gene lookup returns CDR1 SGHTA and CDR2 FQGNSA. The sample consisted of peripheral blood, taken before pregnancy. V is TRBV7-2 and J is TRBJ1-2; maybe TRBD1 (5 bases). The source is a female donor with multiple sclerosis, enrolled in a pregnancy study. DNA of the CDR3: TGTGCCAGCAGCTCCGGAGGGGAGGGCTATGGCTACACCTTC. This encodes CASSSGGEGYGYTF. Using reference TRBV7-2 and TRBJ1-2 for the parts outside the CDR3, the full variable domain is GAGVSQSPSNKVTEKGKDVELRCDPISGHTALYWYRQSLGQGLEFLIYFQGNSAPDKSGLPSDRFSAERTGGSVSTLTIQRTQQEDSAVYLCASSSGGEGYGYTFGSGTRLTVV.